This T cell receptor (beta chain) originates from a study of Graves' ophthalmopathy and Graves' hyperthyroidism. Included hyperthyroidism patients were aged 18 to 65 and newly diagnosed (under 2 months' duration). As diagnostic evidence, clinical symptoms, serum thyroxine, TRAb, thyroid ultrasound and orbital computed tomography were relied upon. Study-wide results and caveats: Stable hyperthyroidism and ophthalmopathy were told apart by a 13-signature model, which achieved roughly 89% sensitivity and approximately 82% specificity. Blood contained most expanded thyroid clonotypes exceeding 0.001 frequency.

As the template, RNA transcripts were used to amplify TCR beta CDR3 regions. First-round RT-PCR used HTBI primers; second-round multiplex PCR followed. TCRdb reprocessed the multiplex PCR reads via MiXCR and lists one record per CDR3 protein. Of over a million distinct CDR3 sequences listed, about two fifths are singletons. This clonotype has a count of ten or more. Its antigen is currently unknown. Trimming cost V 0 bases and J 0 bases, with 11 bases left between them. Germline V gives CDR1 LNHNV, CDR2 YYDKDF (reference sequence). There are 16 residues in the CDR3. The receptor's source is an adult man with Graves' hyperthyroidism. The chain is built from TRBV15 and TRBJ1-2; D is unresolved. Material for sequencing was peripheral blood or thyroid tissue (not recorded which). This CDR3 reads CATSRDRTSANYGYTF. Here the CDR3 DNA reads TGTGCCACCAGCAGAGATAGAACCTCCGCTAACTATGGCTACACCTTC. Full variable domain (rest looked up from reference TRBV15 and TRBJ1-2): DAMVIQNPRYQVTQFGKPVTLSCSQTLNHNVMYWYQQKSSQAPKLLFHYYDKDFNNEADTPDNFQSRRPNTSFCFLDIRSPGLGDTAMYLCATSRDRTSANYGYTFGSGTRLTVV.